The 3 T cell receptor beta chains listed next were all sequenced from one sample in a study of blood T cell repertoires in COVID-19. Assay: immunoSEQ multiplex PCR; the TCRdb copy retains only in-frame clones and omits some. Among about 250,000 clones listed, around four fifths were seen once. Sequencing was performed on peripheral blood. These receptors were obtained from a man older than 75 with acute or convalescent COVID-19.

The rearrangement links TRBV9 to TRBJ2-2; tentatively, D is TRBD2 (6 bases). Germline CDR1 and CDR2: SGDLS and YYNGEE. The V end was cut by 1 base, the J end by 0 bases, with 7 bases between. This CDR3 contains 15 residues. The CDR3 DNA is TGTGCCAGCAGCGTAACTAGCACGAACACCGGGGAGCTGTTTTTT. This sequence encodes CASSVTSTNTGELFF.

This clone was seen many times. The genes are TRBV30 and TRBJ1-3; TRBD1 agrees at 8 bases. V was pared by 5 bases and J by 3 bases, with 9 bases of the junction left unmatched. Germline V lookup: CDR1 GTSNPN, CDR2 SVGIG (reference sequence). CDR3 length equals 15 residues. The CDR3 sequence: CAWCPGTGFGNTIYF. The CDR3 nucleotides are TGTGCCTGGTGTCCCGGGACAGGATTTGGAAACACCATATATTTT.

CDR3 bases: TGTGCCAGCAGTTACTATGCTAACTACGAGCAGTACTTC. Translating it yields CASSYYANYEQYF. The chain employs TRBV6-6 and TRBJ2-7; no reliable D call. Germline V CDR1 and CDR2: MNHNY, SVGAGI (reference sequence). The ends were cut back, 1 base at V and 3 bases at J, with 7 bases in the middle. This CDR3 is 13 amino acids long.